This TCR beta chain was captured in a study of regulatory T cells in long-lasting Graves disease. Study in general: The criterion for persistent Graves' disease was over 5 years of antithyroid drugs with positive TSH receptor antibodies.

Library construction for TCR beta used iRepertoire HTBI primers and Arm-PCR of CDR3 regions. Original methodology: Throughout the samples, researchers identified 60 to 70 TRBV and about 15 TRBJ segments. TCRdb reprocessed the multiplex PCR reads with MiXCR, giving one entry per CDR3 protein. For this entry, the V and J calls and clone size follow TCRdb and not the study's own pipeline. The table has 400,000 to 500,000 distinct CDR3 sequences, 21% seen once. Time point: persistent/refractory GD, antithyroid drugs over 5 years with positive TRAb. RNA extracted from PBMCs served as the sequencing template. Concerning this clonotype: Its antigen is as yet unknown.

The germline V gene has CDR1 MNHEY and CDR2 SVGAGI. The CDR3 is 17 amino acids. The junction had 6 bases not matched to a gene; V was cut back by 0 bases and J by 1 base. Study-level points and caveats: Among samples with persistent disease, TRBV28, TRBJ1-2 and TRBJ2-5 were favored.

The V and J genes are TRBV6-5 and TRBJ2-7, with 10 positions matching TRBD2. The receptor comes from a female donor with Graves disease. The source material was peripheral blood mononuclear cells (PBMCs), sampled when the disease was refractory, from a patient treated with antithyroid drugs. The CDR3 is CASSYSLASGSSYEQYF. The CDR3, as DNA: TGTGCCAGCAGTTACTCGTTGGCTAGCGGGAGTTCCTACGAGCAGTACTTC.